This entry describes one T cell receptor beta chain. The CDR3 runs 12 residues. Germline V gives CDR1 LNHDA, CDR2 SQIVND (reference sequence). Trimming stripped 3 bases from V and 6 bases from J, with 5 bases between. The source of the sample is a study of blood T cell repertoires in COVID-19. For the study at large: PBMCs, B-cell-depleted T cells, or T cells were the source of the cDNA or gDNA that made up the material.

Libraries were prepared by immunoSEQ multiplex PCR; TCRdb keeps only in-frame clonotypes and omits some of them. The sample lists approximately 260,000 clones; roughly 87% were seen once. The receptor was derived from a man in his 60s who had recovered from COVID-19. The sequencing input was peripheral blood. V usage is TRBV19 and J usage is TRBJ2-2; D gene unclear. Here the CDR3 reads CASSIVSGELFF. CDR3 nucleotides: TGTGCCAGTAGTATTGTCTCCGGGGAGCTGTTTTTT.